Following are 32 T cell receptor beta chains from one sample sequenced in a study of blood T cell repertoires in COVID-19. The repertoire was sequenced with immunoSEQ multiplex PCR; TCRdb's copy has only in-frame clones and lacks some. The sample has hundreds of thousands of clones, more than 80% seen once. The sequenced material came from peripheral blood. These receptors were obtained from a woman younger than 35 with acute or convalescent COVID-19.

The gene calls are TRBV5-1 and TRBJ1-2; 11 bases are a match to TRBD1. The ends lost 3 bases at V and 8 bases at J; junction bases unmatched: 9. CDR1 SGHRS and CDR2 YFSETQ come from the germline V gene. This CDR3 is 15 amino acids long. The CDR3 loop is CASSSNGQGALGYTF. The CDR3 bases are TGCGCCAGCAGCTCGAACGGACAGGGGGCTTTAGGCTACACCTTC.

This clone occurred once. V is TRBV24-1 and J is TRBJ2-1; 9 bases fit TRBD1. V shed 0 bases and J 3 bases; nucleotides not matched to a gene: 2. The germline V gene encodes CDR1 KGHDR and CDR2 SFDVKD. This CDR3 has 16 residues. The CDR3 DNA reads as TGTGCCACCAGTGATTTGGACAGGGGGGGCTACAATGAGCAGTTCTTC. It codes for CATSDLDRGGYNEQFF.

The rearrangement links TRBV2 to TRBJ2-1; the match to TRBD2 covers 11 bases. The germline V gene has CDR1 SNHLY and CDR2 FYNNEI. V gave up 4 bases and J gave up 2 bases; unmatched junction bases: 13. This CDR3 comprises 19 residues. The CDR3, as DNA: TGTGCCAGCAGTGGGCCCCCCTCTAGCGGGGGGAGCCCCTACAATGAGCAGTTCTTC. It codes for CASSGPPSSGGSPYNEQFF.

The chain employs TRBV2 and TRBJ1-1, with TRBD1 identical over 11 bases. V gave up 6 bases and J gave up 4 bases; unmatched junction bases: 13. This CDR3 has 17 residues. CDR1 and CDR2 from the germline V gene are SNHLY and FYNNEI. CDR3 nucleotide sequence: TGTGCCAGCAGCGAGGGGGACAGGGGGTTTAGGGTCACTGAAGCTTTCTTT. As protein: CASSEGDRGFRVTEAFF.

The V call is TRBV12-3 or TRBV12-4, the J call TRBJ1-6; no clear D. The CDR3 is 12 residues long. V was clipped by 2 bases and J by 10 bases, with 6 bases between them. DNA for the CDR3: TGTGCCAGCAGTTTATTTTTATCACCCCTCCACTTT. It translates to CASSLFLSPLHF.

V usage is TRBV10-3 and J usage is TRBJ1-2; no clear D. The germline CDR1 and CDR2 sequences are ENHRY and SYGVKD. V gave up 4 bases and J gave up 7 bases, with 19 bases separating them. The CDR3 contains 15 residues. The CDR3 nucleotides read TGTGCCATCAGTGCGGCAGAGATCAACCGGGGTGGCTACACCTTC. Translated, it gives CAISAAEINRGGYTF.

V usage is TRBV4-1 and J usage is TRBJ1-2, with D possibly matching TRBD1 (5 bases). CDR1 is MGHRA, CDR2 YSYEKL, per germline. The CDR3 has 17 residues. Trimming removed 0 bases from V and 4 bases from J, with 18 bases in between. The CDR3 region has the DNA TGCGCCAGCAGCCAAGATCTATCCGGGGGGAAGACCTATGGCTACACCTTC. This gives the protein CASSQDLSGGKTYGYTF.

This chain links TRBV6-6 with TRBJ1-1; 9 bases agree with TRBD1. The V gene's germline CDR1 is MNHNY and CDR2 SVGAGI (reference sequence). V trimming: 5 bases; J trimming: 12 bases; junction bases outside the gene matches: 7. CDR3 length: 12 residues. CDR3 residues: CASSPLTGGTFF. The CDR3 DNA follows: TGTGCCAGCAGTCCCCTGACAGGGGGAACTTTCTTT.

The CDR3 bases are TGTGCCAGCAGTCCGAGACAGACCTCTGGAAACACCATATATTTT. The encoded protein is CASSPRQTSGNTIYF. The chain couples TRBV7-9 to TRBJ1-3, with TRBD1 as a possible D gene (5 bases). V was pared by 6 bases and J by 0 bases, with 12 bases between. CDR1 and CDR2 from the germline V gene are SEHNR and FQNEAQ (reference sequence). The CDR3 has 15 amino acids.

The J gene is TRBJ2-1, the V gene TRBV6-5; 7 nucleotides match TRBD2. The CDR3 length is 14 residues. Germline values: CDR1 MNHEY, CDR2 SVGAGI. Unmatched junction bases numbered 6, after V lost 5 bases and J lost 5 bases. The CDR3 region is CASSSSGPHNEQFF. For the CDR3, the DNA is TGTGCCAGCAGTAGTAGCGGGCCCCACAATGAGCAGTTCTTC.

The chain has TRBV7-9 and TRBJ2-7, with D uncertain. Trimming removed 5 bases from V and 4 bases from J, with 15 bases in between. This CDR3 comprises 14 residues. The V gene's germline CDR1 is SEHNR and CDR2 FQNEAQ (reference sequence). The CDR3 sequence is CASSPLEKSYEQYF. The DNA of the CDR3 is TGTGCCAGCAGCCCCCTAGAGAAAAGTTACGAGCAGTACTTC.

This clone was seen just once. The rearrangement joins TRBV5-1 to TRBJ1-1; 9 bases agree with TRBD1. J gave up 6 bases and V 4 bases, and 7 bases lay outside the gene matches. Germline CDR1 is SGHRS and CDR2 is YFSETQ. This CDR3 comprises 14 residues. This CDR3 is CASSTGQGRPEAFF. CDR3 bases: TGCGCCAGCAGCACGGGACAGGGCCGGCCTGAAGCTTTCTTT.

The gene calls are TRBV9 and TRBJ1-6; D is undetermined. The CDR3 covers 15 residues. Trimming took 0 bases from V and 7 from J, leaving 11 bases between them. In germline, CDR1 is SGDLS, CDR2 YYNGEE. The DNA for the CDR3 is TGTGCCAGCAGCGTAGAGGAGGGTTCGAATTCACCCCTCCACTTT. Translation gives CASSVEEGSNSPLHF. Full variable domain (missing parts from reference TRBV9 and TRBJ1-6): DSGVTQTPKHLITATGQRVTLRCSPRSGDLSVYWYQQSLDQGLQFLIQYYNGEERAKGNILERFSAQQFPDLHSELNLSSLELGDSALYFCASSVEEGSNSPLHFGNGTRLTVT.

The chain is built from TRBV19 and TRBJ1-5; 8 nucleotides align to TRBD1. Germline V gene data show CDR1 as LNHDA and CDR2 as SQIVND (reference sequence). This CDR3 comprises 18 residues. Losses at the gene ends were 7 bases for V and 1 base for J; bases not matched to a gene: 15. CDR3 region: CASKAGTGGWRSNQPQHF. DNA of the CDR3: TGTGCCAGTAAGGCGGGGACAGGCGGTTGGCGCAGCAATCAGCCCCAGCATTTT. Variable domain in full (rest from reference TRBV19 and TRBJ1-5): DGGITQSPKYLFRKEGQNVTLSCEQNLNHDAMYWYRQDPGQGLRLIYYSQIVNDFQKGDIAEGYSVSREKKESFPLTVTSAQKNPTAFYLCASKAGTGGWRSNQPQHFGDGTRLSIL.

The chain is built from TRBV19 and TRBJ1-1, with D unresolved. Trimming shortened V by 5 bases and J by 3 bases, and 13 bases separated the two germline ends. The CDR3 loop spans 14 amino acids. CDR1 and CDR2 (germline): LNHDA, SQIVND (reference sequence). CDR3 in amino acids: CASSATSEYTEAFF. The CDR3 bases are TGTGCCAGTAGTGCCACGTCGGAGTACACTGAAGCTTTCTTT.

A single count supports this clone. CDR3 nucleotides: TGTGCCAGCAGTGATCAGGGGTGGACTGAAGCTTTCTTT. It yields the protein CASSDQGWTEAFF. J is TRBJ1-1 and V is TRBV25-1; D is possibly TRBD1 (6 bases). The germline V gene encodes CDR1 MGHDK and CDR2 SYGVNS. V lost 3 bases, J lost 5 bases, and 10 bases lay in between. This CDR3 region has 13 residues.

This chain uses TRBV27 with TRBJ1-6, with 7 bases aligning to TRBD1. Germline V gene lookup returns CDR1 MNHEY and CDR2 SMNVEV (reference sequence). The CDR3 loop spans 12 amino acids. J lost 12 bases, V lost 6 bases, and 5 bases had no gene match. DNA for the CDR3: TGTGCCAGCAGCGACAGGGAGGAACCCCTCCACTTT. Its protein is CASSDREEPLHF.

This clone occurred a few times. The chain uses TRBV4-3 and TRBJ1-2; TRBD1 matches 9 bases. This CDR3 comprises 14 residues. Looked up from germline, CDR1 is LGHNA and CDR2 is YSLEER. The V and J ends lost 4 bases and 2 bases, in that order; junction bases with no gene match: 2. The DNA for the CDR3 is TGCGCCAGCAGCCGGACAGGGGAGAACTATGGCTACACCTTC. It yields the protein CASSRTGENYGYTF.

This clone was seen a single time. The chain uses TRBV7-8 and TRBJ1-2; the D gene is possibly TRBD1 (6 bases). The germline CDR1 and CDR2 sequences are SGHVS and FQNEAQ. The CDR3 runs 16 residues. V was shortened by 5 bases and J by 4 bases, with 20 bases between the two germline ends. The CDR3 sequence: CASSPTDQTGIYGYTF. The CDR3 nucleotides are TGTGCCAGCAGCCCTACCGATCAAACAGGGATCTATGGCTACACCTTC.

J is TRBJ2-3 and V is TRBV24-1; D remains ambiguous. V lost 3 bases and J lost 8, with 8 bases in between. This CDR3 has 12 residues. From germline, CDR1 is KGHDR and CDR2 SFDVKD. The CDR3 protein is CATSDTLGTQYF. The CDR3, as DNA: TGTGCCACCAGTGATACTCTAGGTACGCAGTATTTT.

V gene TRBV21-1 combines with J gene TRBJ2-3; no check of the table's D call, TRBD2, against the DNA was made. TRBV21-1 is assigned pseudogene status. The CDR3 sequence is 14 residues long. CDR3 loop: CASSRLAVTDTQYF. The DNA for the CDR3 is TGTGCCAGCAGCAGACTAGCGGTCACAGATACGCAGTATTTT.

The chain links TRBV3-1 (or the pseudogene TRBV3-2) to TRBJ1-1, with a tentative D call TRBD1 (6 bases). CDR1 and CDR2 (germline): LGHDT, YNNKEL (reference sequence). V shed 5 bases and J shed 0 bases, with 16 bases lying between them. The CDR3 runs to 16 residues. CDR3 sequence (DNA): TGTGCCAGCAGCTTGTCTGGACAGAGCATGAACACTGAAGCTTTCTTT. It codes for CASSLSGQSMNTEAFF.

About this clone itself: The sample holds other DNA sequences that translate to the same CDR3. V and J are TRBV19 and TRBJ2-7; 8 bases line up with TRBD1. The CDR3 contains 14 residues. Unmatched junction bases numbered 7, after V lost 5 bases and J lost 4 bases. In germline, CDR1 is LNHDA, CDR2 SQIVND (reference sequence). Written as DNA, the CDR3 is TGTGCCAGTAGTCCTCGGACAGGGACGTACGAGCAGTACTTC. Translating it yields CASSPRTGTYEQYF. Full variable domain (outside the CDR3, taken from reference TRBV19 and TRBJ2-7): DGGITQSPKYLFRKEGQNVTLSCEQNLNHDAMYWYRQDPGQGLRLIYYSQIVNDFQKGDIAEGYSVSREKKESFPLTVTSAQKNPTAFYLCASSPRTGTYEQYFGPGTRLTVT.

The CDR3 DNA reads TGTGCCAGTAGTATGGGAAGCGGGGGTTCCTACAATGAGCAGTTCTTC. Its protein product is CASSMGSGGSYNEQFF. This chain connects TRBV19 to TRBJ2-1; 8 nucleotides align to TRBD2. Trimming removed 3 bases from V and 1 base from J; junction bases left unmatched: 5. The CDR3 runs to 16 residues. The germline V gene has CDR1 LNHDA and CDR2 SQIVND (reference sequence).

V usage is TRBV9 and J usage is TRBJ1-1; 12 bases fit TRBD1. J lost 5 bases, V lost 4 bases, and 6 bases had no gene match. The CDR3 runs to 15 residues. Per the germline V gene, CDR1 is SGDLS and CDR2 is YYNGEE. The CDR3 sequence is CASSPRDRGHTEAFF. DNA of the CDR3: TGTGCCAGCAGCCCTAGGGACAGGGGGCATACTGAAGCTTTCTTT.

The CDR3 loop is CASSPLAGGLNEQFF. The CDR3 DNA follows: TGTGCCAGCAGCCCCTTAGCGGGGGGCCTCAATGAGCAGTTCTTC. This rearrangement joins TRBV5-6 to TRBJ2-1; 10 positions match TRBD2. With V trimmed by 4 bases and J by 6 bases, 7 bases remained unmatched. The CDR3 consists of 15 residues. Germline V gives CDR1 SGHDT, CDR2 YYEEEE.

This clone was seen a few times. This chain uses TRBV4-1 with TRBJ1-2; possible D gene TRBD1, 5 bases. V lost 0 bases and J 4 bases, leaving 18 bases between the germline ends. Germline loops: CDR1 MGHRA, CDR2 YSYEKL. The CDR3 consists of 17 residues. This chain's CDR3 is CASSQDRGGRIPYGYTF. The CDR3 DNA follows: TGCGCCAGCAGCCAAGATCGCGGGGGACGGATCCCCTATGGCTACACCTTC.

The chain couples TRBV29-1 to TRBJ2-1; possible D gene TRBD2, 7 bases. CDR1 SQVTM and CDR2 ANQGSEA come from the germline V gene. This CDR3 contains 14 residues. Trimming took 0 bases from V and 4 from J, leaving 10 bases between them. CDR3 DNA: TGCAGCGTTGAAGAAAGGGGGGGGTACAATGAGCAGTTCTTC. It codes for CSVEERGGYNEQFF.

This rearrangement joins TRBV6-5 to TRBJ2-7; TRBD1 aligns across 7 bases. CDR1 MNHEY and CDR2 SVGAGI come from the germline V gene. This CDR3 has 14 amino acids. V was clipped by 4 bases and J by 6 bases; unmatched bases: 9. This CDR3 reads CASSSPDRTAEQYF. The CDR3 DNA follows: TGTGCCAGCAGTTCCCCGGACAGGACCGCCGAGCAGTACTTC.

V gene TRBV12-5 combines with J gene TRBJ1-2; D remains unclear. Trimming cost V 1 base and J 8 bases, with 11 bases left between them. Germline CDR1 is LGHNT and CDR2 is FRNRAP. There are 13 residues in the CDR3. The CDR3 sequence is CASGLAGGGGYTF. DNA of the CDR3: TGTGCTAGTGGTTTGGCCGGTGGAGGGGGCTACACCTTC.

As to this clone: Different DNA sequences within this sample yield the same CDR3. The V and J genes are TRBV11-2 and TRBJ1-1; the D gene is possibly TRBD1 (5 bases). The germline gives CDR1 SGHAT, CDR2 FQNNGV. V was cut by 1 base and J by 1 base, with 10 bases left in between. The CDR3 contains 15 residues. The CDR3 DNA follows: TGTGCCAGCAGCTTAGGGCAGGGTTGGAACACTGAAGCTTTCTTT. The encoded protein is CASSLGQGWNTEAFF.

The rearrangement joins TRBV30 to TRBJ1-6; D gene ambiguous. Germline V lookup: CDR1 GTSNPN, CDR2 SVGIG (reference sequence). V was cut by 2 bases and J by 9 bases, with 14 bases left in between. This CDR3 is built from 14 residues. The CDR3: CAWSSGYEGSPLHF. The CDR3 DNA sequence: TGTGCCTGGAGTTCCGGGTATGAGGGTTCACCCCTCCACTTT.